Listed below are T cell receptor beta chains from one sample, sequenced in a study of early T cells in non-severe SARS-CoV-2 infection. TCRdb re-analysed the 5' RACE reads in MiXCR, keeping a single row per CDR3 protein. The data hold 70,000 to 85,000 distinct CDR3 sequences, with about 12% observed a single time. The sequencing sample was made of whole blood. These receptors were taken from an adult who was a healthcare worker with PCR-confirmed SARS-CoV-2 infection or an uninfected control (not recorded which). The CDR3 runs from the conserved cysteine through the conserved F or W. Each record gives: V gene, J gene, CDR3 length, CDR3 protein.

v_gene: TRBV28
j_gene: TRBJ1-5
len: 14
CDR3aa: CASALTGEAAPQHF

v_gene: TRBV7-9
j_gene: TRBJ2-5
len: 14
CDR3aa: CASSPKTRQETQYF

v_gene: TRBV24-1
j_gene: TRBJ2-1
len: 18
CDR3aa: CATSEGTSGVTPWDEQFF

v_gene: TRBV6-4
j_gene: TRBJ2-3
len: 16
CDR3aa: CASILGLAGVPDTQYF

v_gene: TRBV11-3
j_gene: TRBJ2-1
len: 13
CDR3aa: CASSFTAYNEQFF

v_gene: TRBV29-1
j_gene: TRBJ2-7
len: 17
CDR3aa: CSVGGSRRADRSYEQYF

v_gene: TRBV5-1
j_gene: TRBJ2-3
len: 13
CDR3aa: CASSLQPRDTQYF

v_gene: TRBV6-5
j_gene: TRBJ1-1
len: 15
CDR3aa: CASSYRGPWITEAFF

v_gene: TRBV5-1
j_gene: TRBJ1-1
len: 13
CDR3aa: CASSSEMNTEAFF

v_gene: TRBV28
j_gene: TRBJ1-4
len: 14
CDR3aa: CASSFWQSNEKLFF

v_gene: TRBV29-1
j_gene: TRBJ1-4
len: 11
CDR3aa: CSVQQGEKLFF

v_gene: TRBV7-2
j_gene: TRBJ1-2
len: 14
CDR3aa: CASSRAPFSSGYTF

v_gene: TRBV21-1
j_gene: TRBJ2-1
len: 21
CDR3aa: CASSNSPGLAGGPSYYNEQFF

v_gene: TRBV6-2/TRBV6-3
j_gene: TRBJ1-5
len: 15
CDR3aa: CASSSSGTVYQPQHF

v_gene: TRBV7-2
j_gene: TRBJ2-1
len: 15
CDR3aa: CASSLTLSSYNEQFF

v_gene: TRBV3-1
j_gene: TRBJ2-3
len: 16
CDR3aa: CASSSNWGRVPDTQYF

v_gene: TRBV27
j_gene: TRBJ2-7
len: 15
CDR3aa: CASSSLGTNPYEQYF

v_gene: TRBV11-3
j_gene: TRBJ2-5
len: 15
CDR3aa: CASSLSSRNQETQYF

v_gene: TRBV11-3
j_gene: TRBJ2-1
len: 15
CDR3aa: CASSHRQSLNNEQFF

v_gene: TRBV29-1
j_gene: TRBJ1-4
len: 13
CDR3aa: CSVRQGTNEKLFF

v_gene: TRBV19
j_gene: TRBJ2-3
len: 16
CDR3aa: CANSIGAATSTDTQYF

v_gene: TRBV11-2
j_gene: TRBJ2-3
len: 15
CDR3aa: CASSLASGWTDTQYF

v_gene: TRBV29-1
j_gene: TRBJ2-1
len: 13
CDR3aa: CSVARQARNEQFF

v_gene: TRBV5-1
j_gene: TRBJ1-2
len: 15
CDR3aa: CASSLMVSEYYGYTF

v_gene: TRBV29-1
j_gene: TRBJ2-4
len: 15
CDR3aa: CSVSRNLGQKNIQYF